This paragraph reports one T cell receptor (beta chain). These data originate in a study of shared clonotypes between healthy human individuals. Profiling relied on immunoSEQ multiplex PCR, and the TCRdb table lists in-frame clones only, not all of them. This sample has about 2,500,000 clones, with about 92% found just once. This receptor was obtained from a man younger than 35 in good health. The sequenced sample was naive CD4+ T cells sorted from blood. Described subset: CD45RA+ positively selected.

CDR3 sequence: CASSESRGRRDIQYF. The CDR3 nucleotides are TGTGCCAGCAGTGAGTCCCGGGGGCGCAGGGACATTCAGTACTTC. The rearrangement uses TRBV2 and TRBJ2-4; D may be TRBD1 or TRBD2 (6 bases each). Trimming pared 3 bases from V and 8 bases from J, leaving 17 bases between. Germline-derived CDR1 and CDR2 are SNHLY and FYNNEI. The CDR3 is 15 amino acids.